Presented here are 27 T cell receptor beta chains from one specimen sequenced in a study of blood T cell repertoires in COVID-19. Using immunoSEQ multiplex PCR, the repertoire was profiled, and TCRdb retains in-frame clones only, with some absent. Among around 310,000 clones listed, 90% were seen once. The specimen sequenced was peripheral blood. These receptors originate from a middle-aged woman with COVID-19, enrolled during active disease.

The chain recombines TRBV3-1 (or the pseudogene TRBV3-2) with TRBJ1-3, with D hard to call. V shed 4 bases and J shed 0 bases, with 10 bases lying between them. CDR3 length: 15 residues. Per the germline V gene, CDR1 is LGHDT and CDR2 is YNNKEL (reference sequence). Here the CDR3 DNA reads TGTGCCAGCAGCCCCCGACGGAGCTCTGGAAACACCATATATTTT. Its translation is CASSPRRSSGNTIYF.

The rearrangement joins TRBV7-9 to TRBJ2-2, with D possibly matching TRBD2 (6 bases). The CDR3 totals 15 residues. V gave up 5 bases and J gave up 3 bases, with 13 bases separating them. Germline V gene lookup returns CDR1 SEHNR and CDR2 FQNEAQ (reference sequence). CDR3 sequence reads: CASSITGVDTGELFF. The CDR3 DNA reads TGTGCCAGCAGCATCACGGGAGTGGACACCGGGGAGCTGTTTTTT. The full variable domain, with the rest looked up from reference TRBV7-9 and TRBJ2-2, is DTGVSQNPRHKITKRGQNVTFRCDPISEHNRLYWYRQTLGQGPEFLTYFQNEAQLEKSRLLSDRFSAERPKGSFSTLEIQRTEQGDSAMYLCASSITGVDTGELFFGEGSRLTVL.

This clone was recorded only once. The genes are TRBV5-1 and TRBJ2-1, with no clear D. The V and J ends lost 2 bases and 5 bases respectively, with 8 bases between them. Germline values: CDR1 SGHRS, CDR2 YFSETQ. The CDR3 consists of 13 residues. The CDR3 bases are TGCGCCAGCAGCTTTAGCCTAAACAATGAGCAGTTCTTC. This translates into CASSFSLNNEQFF.

The chain combines TRBV28 with TRBJ2-5, with a possible D match to TRBD2 (6 bases). The V and J ends lost 1 base and 2 bases respectively, with 8 bases between them. The CDR3 runs 14 residues. In germline, CDR1 is MDHEN, CDR2 SYDVKM. The CDR3 coding sequence is TGTGCCAGCAGTTTATCCGGGACTCAAGAGACCCAGTACTTC. Its translation: CASSLSGTQETQYF.

J is TRBJ2-2 and V is TRBV6-4; 9 nucleotides align to TRBD1. After removal of 6 bases from V and 6 bases from J, the junction contained 8 bases not matched to a gene. This CDR3 has 15 amino acids. Looked up from germline, CDR1 is MRHNA and CDR2 is SNTAGT. CDR3 protein: CASRTGTGRSGELFF. The DNA of the CDR3 is TGTGCCAGCAGAACCGGGACAGGGCGTTCCGGGGAGCTGTTTTTT.

The CDR3 nucleotides read TGCAGCGTTGCACAGGATACCCAACGAGCTTTCTTT. Protein sequence: CSVAQDTQRAFF. The V gene is TRBV29-1, the J gene TRBJ1-1, with D possibly TRBD1 on 5 matching bases. The germline V gene encodes CDR1 SQVTM and CDR2 ANQGSEA. This CDR3 has 12 amino acids. V was shortened by 4 bases and J by 10 bases, with 16 bases between the two germline ends. Full variable domain (missing parts from reference TRBV29-1 and TRBJ1-1): SAVISQKPSRDICQRGTSLTIQCQVDSQVTMMFWYRQQPGQSLTLIATANQGSEATYESGFVIDKFPISRPNLTFSTLTVSNMSPEDSSIYLCSVAQDTQRAFFGQGTRLTVV.

The chain recombines TRBV28 with TRBJ1-2; 8 bases map to TRBD1. The CDR3 has 17 amino acids. In germline, CDR1 is MDHEN, CDR2 SYDVKM. With 0 bases clipped from V and 2 bases from J, the junction kept 8 bases outside the gene matches. Here the CDR3 reads CASSLWNWGQVNYGYTF. The CDR3 bases are TGTGCCAGCAGTTTATGGAATTGGGGACAGGTCAACTATGGCTACACCTTC.

The chain combines TRBV19 with TRBJ2-1; 8 positions match TRBD1. There are 13 residues in the CDR3. Germline V gene data show CDR1 as LNHDA and CDR2 as SQIVND (reference sequence). Losses at the gene ends were 6 bases for V and 5 bases for J; bases not matched to a gene: 3. CDR3 in DNA: TGTGCCAGTAGCAGGGGGCTCCACAATGAGCAGTTCTTC. The encoded protein is CASSRGLHNEQFF.

As regards this clone: Other DNA sequences in the sample encode the same CDR3. The chain employs TRBV20-1 and TRBJ1-2; unclear D gene. V gave up 0 bases and J gave up 8 bases, with 7 bases separating them. In germline, CDR1 is DFQATT, CDR2 SNEGSKA (reference sequence). The CDR3 loop spans 11 amino acids. CDR3 loop: CSARDRGGYTF. CDR3 coding DNA: TGCAGTGCTAGAGACCGAGGGGGCTACACCTTC.

The gene calls are TRBV10-3 and TRBJ2-3; 10 bases match TRBD2. This CDR3 is built from 15 residues. V trimming: 9 bases; J trimming: 5 bases; junction bases outside the gene matches: 11. Germline CDR1 is ENHRY and CDR2 is SYGVKD. The chain's CDR3 is CAMRGAGGQGDTQYF. In DNA form, the CDR3 reads TGTGCCATGAGGGGAGCGGGGGGGCAGGGAGATACGCAGTATTTT.

This sequence joins TRBV5-4 and TRBJ1-2, with D possibly matching TRBD1 (5 bases). This CDR3 spans 14 amino acids. With 2 bases removed from V and 2 bases from J, the gap between germline ends came to 10 bases. The germline V gene has CDR1 SGHNT and CDR2 YYREEE (reference sequence). CDR3 coding DNA: TGTGCCAGCAGCTTAAAGGGGATAAACTATGGCTACACCTTC. Translation gives CASSLKGINYGYTF.

V and J are TRBV6-2 or TRBV6-3 and TRBJ2-5; 9 bases are shared with TRBD2. Trimming at V came to 2 bases and at J to 4 bases, leaving 5 bases not matched to a gene. The CDR3 has 15 amino acids. Germline V CDR1 and CDR2: MNHEY, SVGEGT. Written as DNA, the CDR3 is TGTGCCAGCAGTTACGTTGGTAGCGGGGGAGAGACCCAGTACTTC. This codes for CASSYVGSGGETQYF.

In its sample, this clone was seen a few times. CDR3 nucleotides: TGCGCCAGCAGCCAACGGGGGACAGGGAATGAAAAACTGTTTTTT. This sequence encodes CASSQRGTGNEKLFF. V gene TRBV4-3 combines with J gene TRBJ1-4; 9 bases fit TRBD1. The germline gives CDR1 LGHNA, CDR2 YSLEER. V dropped 2 bases and J dropped 5; count of bases not matched to a gene: 3. The CDR3 extends over 15 amino acids.

The J gene is TRBJ1-3, the V gene TRBV20-1; no clear D gene. Deletions cut 5 bases from V and 0 bases from J, with 14 bases between. This CDR3 comprises 15 residues. The germline V gene has CDR1 DFQATT and CDR2 SNEGSKA (reference sequence). CDR3 coding DNA: TGCAGTGCTGGTGCCGGGAGACTCTCTGGAAACACCATATATTTT. Translation: CSAGAGRLSGNTIYF.

This sequence joins TRBV19 and TRBJ1-2, with TRBD1 identical over 8 bases. J lost 4 bases, V lost 10 bases, and 8 bases had no gene match. Germline lookup yields CDR1 LNHDA and CDR2 SQIVND (reference sequence). The CDR3 totals 13 residues. The CDR3 reads CATQGAWAYGYTF. In DNA form, the CDR3 reads TGTGCCACCCAGGGGGCGTGGGCCTATGGCTACACCTTC.

V is TRBV5-1 and J is TRBJ2-3; possibly TRBD1 for D (5 bases). The germline gives CDR1 SGHRS, CDR2 YFSETQ. The CDR3 is made up of 13 amino acids. V lost 5 bases to trimming and J lost 2 bases, with 9 bases between them. In nucleotides, the CDR3 is TGCGCCAGCAGACAGGTCTTCACAGATACGCAGTATTTT. This codes for CASRQVFTDTQYF.

The rearrangement joins TRBV27 to TRBJ2-1, with 10 bases lining up with TRBD1. Germline trimming cut 4 bases from V and 7 bases from J; bases unmatched to any gene: 13. Germline lookup yields CDR1 MNHEY and CDR2 SMNVEV (reference sequence). The CDR3 has 17 residues. This CDR3 reads CASSWVDRDRGLNEQFF. As DNA, the CDR3 is TGTGCCAGCAGTTGGGTTGATCGGGACAGGGGATTAAATGAGCAGTTCTTC.

The rearrangement uses TRBV30 and TRBJ1-3; unclear D gene. The germline V gene encodes CDR1 GTSNPN and CDR2 SVGIG (reference sequence). The CDR3 is 14 amino acids. With 2 bases removed from V and 0 bases from J, the gap between germline ends came to 8 bases. CDR3 loop: CAWSPAFSGNTIYF. CDR3 sequence (DNA): TGTGCCTGGAGTCCAGCGTTCTCTGGAAACACCATATATTTT. Combining the CDR3 with reference TRBV30 and TRBJ1-3 gives the whole variable domain SQTIHQWPATLVQPVGSPLSLECTVEGTSNPNLYWYRQAAGRGLQLLFYSVGIGQISSEVPQNLSASRPQDRQFILSSKKLLLSDSGFYLCAWSPAFSGNTIYFGEGSWLTVV.

This clone was found a few times. V is TRBV3-1 (or the pseudogene TRBV3-2) and J is TRBJ2-7; no definite D call. This CDR3 region has 13 residues. CDR1 and CDR2 (germline): LGHDT, YNNKEL (reference sequence). Trimming cost V 4 bases and J 3 bases, with 10 bases left between them. The DNA of the CDR3 is TGTGCCAGCAGCCCGGGTCTCAACTACGAGCAGTACTTC. Protein product: CASSPGLNYEQYF.

The chain has TRBV20-1 and TRBJ2-1, with D unclear. The CDR3 has 11 residues. Germline CDR1 reads DFQATT; CDR2 reads SNEGSKA (reference sequence). With 7 bases removed from V and 2 bases from J, the gap between germline ends came to 6 bases. Written as DNA, the CDR3 is TGCAGTGTCGTTACCTACAATGAGCAGTTCTTC. This codes for CSVVTYNEQFF.

The chain recombines TRBV30 with TRBJ2-2; 10 nucleotides match TRBD2. The trim removed 3 bases at V and 1 base at J, leaving 5 bases unmatched. There are 16 residues in the CDR3. Germline values: CDR1 GTSNPN, CDR2 SVGIG (reference sequence). In DNA form, the CDR3 reads TGTGCCTGGAGAAAGACTAGCGGGTGGAACACCGGGGAGCTGTTTTTT. Translation gives CAWRKTSGWNTGELFF.

The chain links TRBV19 to TRBJ2-5; 7 bases agree with TRBD2. This CDR3 is built from 15 residues. Per germline, CDR1 LNHDA and CDR2 SQIVND (reference sequence). The J segment lost 2 bases and the V segment lost 2 bases, leaving 5 bases of the junction unmatched. CDR3 nucleotides: TGTGCCAGTAGTATAAAGGGACTACCTCAAGAGACCCAGTACTTC. Its translation: CASSIKGLPQETQYF. Drawing the rest from reference TRBV19 and TRBJ2-5, the complete variable domain is DGGITQSPKYLFRKEGQNVTLSCEQNLNHDAMYWYRQDPGQGLRLIYYSQIVNDFQKGDIAEGYSVSREKKESFPLTVTSAQKNPTAFYLCASSIKGLPQETQYFGPGTRLLVL.

The gene calls are TRBV6-6 and TRBJ1-2; a possible D gene is TRBD1 (5 bases). Germline V gene sequence: CDR1 MNHNY, CDR2 SVGAGI (reference sequence). Deletions cut 4 bases from V and 4 bases from J, with 13 bases between. The CDR3 is 14 amino acids. This chain's CDR3 is CASSFPTASYGYTF. CDR3 nucleotide sequence: TGTGCCAGCAGTTTTCCGACAGCTAGCTATGGCTACACCTTC.

In nucleotides, the CDR3 is TGTGCCAGCAGCTTGGGGACAGGGTTTTCGAGCAATCAGCCCCAGCATTTT. Amino acid sequence: CASSLGTGFSSNQPQHF. The genes are TRBV5-6 and TRBJ1-5; 8 nucleotides match TRBD1. Germline loops: CDR1 SGHDT, CDR2 YYEEEE. V lost 0 bases and J lost 1; bases outside the gene matches: 6. This CDR3 spans 17 amino acids.

The V call is TRBV30, the J call TRBJ1-3; no firm D call. Trimming took 4 bases from V and 2 from J, leaving 6 bases between them. Germline V gene data show CDR1 as GTSNPN and CDR2 as SVGIG (reference sequence). This CDR3 contains 12 residues. The CDR3 region has the DNA TGTGCCTGGACAGAAGCTGGAAACACCATATATTTT. This gives the protein CAWTEAGNTIYF.

The gene calls are TRBV29-1 and TRBJ1-5, with D possibly TRBD1 on 6 matching bases. CDR1 is SQVTM and CDR2 is ANQGSEA in the germline V gene. The V gene lost 6 bases and the J gene lost 5 bases, with 17 bases spanning the gap. This CDR3 is 14 amino acids long. The CDR3 nucleotides read TGCAGCGTCCAAGGACCATCAGGGGATCAGCCCCAGCATTTT. Residues: CSVQGPSGDQPQHF. Looking up the rest from reference TRBV29-1 and TRBJ1-5 gives the full variable domain: SAVISQKPSRDICQRGTSLTIQCQVDSQVTMMFWYRQQPGQSLTLIATANQGSEATYESGFVIDKFPISRPNLTFSTLTVSNMSPEDSSIYLCSVQGPSGDQPQHFGDGTRLSIL.

J is TRBJ1-1 and V is TRBV20-1; D is possibly TRBD1 (6 bases). Germline V gene sequence: CDR1 DFQATT, CDR2 SNEGSKA (reference sequence). The CDR3 runs 11 residues. V was trimmed by 2 bases and J by 5 bases, leaving 6 bases between them. The chain's CDR3 is CSARQGTEAFF. CDR3 coding DNA: TGCAGTGCTAGACAGGGGACTGAAGCTTTCTTT.